Below, 32 T cell receptor beta chains from the same sample are listed, as sequenced in a study of glioma-infiltrating T cells. The iRepertoire nested amplicon-rescue multiplex PCR amplified TCR alpha and beta CDR3s from RNA. TCRdb used MiXCR to reprocess the multiplex PCR reads, holding one entry per CDR3 protein. The sample gives approximately 120,000 distinct CDR3 sequences, around 25% of which show up once; about a third is in the top ten. Sequenced sample: glioma tissue, nonneoplastic brain tissue, or PBMCs (not recorded which). These receptor sequences come from a human donor with low-grade glioma or glioblastoma, undergoing nonglioma brain surgery, or in good health (not recorded which).

The chain recombines TRBV6-2 or TRBV6-3 with TRBJ2-1; the D is unclear. This CDR3 has 13 residues. The germline V gene encodes CDR1 MNHEY and CDR2 SVGEGT. V was pared by 6 bases and J by 8 bases, with 14 bases between. CDR3: CASRWTDPYEQFF. CDR3 coding DNA: TGTGCCAGCAGATGGACGGATCCCTATGAGCAGTTCTTC.

Details on this clonotype: A much larger clone is a single base away; this may be a read error. The V and J genes are TRBV7-2 and TRBJ2-3; D might be TRBD1 or TRBD2, each matching 5 bases. Germline V CDR1 and CDR2: SGHTA, FQGNSA. This CDR3 spans 13 amino acids. CDR3 DNA: TGTGCCAGCAGCAGGGAGACAGCAGATACGAAGTATTTT. As protein: CASSRETADTKYF.

As regards this clonotype: This may be a read error, as it is one base from a much larger clone. The rearrangement uses TRBV4-1 and TRBJ2-3; D gene ambiguous. Germline CDR1 reads MGHRA; CDR2 reads YSYEKL. The length of the CDR3 is 13 residues. CDR3 bases: TGCGCCAGCATCCAAATTGGGAAAGATACGCAGTATTTT. It yields the protein CASIQIGKDTQYF.

Comment on this clonotype: This may arise from a read error, as a much more abundant clone is one base away. This chain uses TRBV6-2 or TRBV6-3 with TRBJ2-5; 7 nucleotides match TRBD1. The CDR3 runs 18 residues. CDR1 and CDR2 (germline): MNHEY, SVGEGT. Unmatched junction bases numbered 19, after V lost 5 bases and J lost 4 bases. The CDR3 DNA is TGTGCCAGCAGTGCCCGGGACAGCAAAAACAAGAAACTAGAGACCCAGTACTTC. Translated: CASSARDSKNKKLETQYF.

Many counts were recorded for this clonotype. The chain joins TRBV12-3 or TRBV12-4 to TRBJ1-6; D is perhaps TRBD1 (6 bases). V lost 10 bases and J 6 bases, leaving 16 bases between the germline ends. The CDR3 extends over 14 amino acids. The CDR3 spells CATRDIHGNSPLHF. CDR3 bases: TGTGCCACGAGGGACATCCACGGTAATTCACCCCTCCACTTT.

This clonotype was detected many times. V gene TRBV6-1 combines with J gene TRBJ2-2; D call uncertain. CDR1 is MNHNS and CDR2 is SASEGT in the germline V gene. V was clipped by 10 bases and J by 4 bases, with 16 bases between them. This CDR3 comprises 14 residues. CDR3 loop: CATSALAVTGELFF. The CDR3 coding sequence is TGTGCCACCTCAGCTCTCGCAGTCACCGGGGAGCTGTTTTTT.

This clonotype was seen at least ten times. This sequence joins TRBV15 and TRBJ2-4; D possibly corresponds to TRBD1 (6 bases). The CDR3 has 15 residues. Germline lookup yields CDR1 LNHNV and CDR2 YYDKDF (reference sequence). V lost 5 bases and J lost 9, with 20 bases in between. Here the CDR3 reads CATSPEVGVGGIQYF. Written as DNA, the CDR3 is TGTGCCACCAGCCCAGAGGTTGGGGTAGGGGGCATTCAGTACTTC. Drawing the rest from reference TRBV15 and TRBJ2-4, the complete variable domain is DAMVIQNPRYQVTQFGKPVTLSCSQTLNHNVMYWYQQKSSQAPKLLFHYYDKDFNNEADTPDNFQSRRPNTSFCFLDIRSPGLGDTAMYLCATSPEVGVGGIQYFGAGTRLSVL.

This clonotype was seen at least ten times. The chain joins TRBV5-1 to TRBJ2-3, with 7 bases identical to TRBD1. The CDR3 is made up of 15 amino acids. The germline gives CDR1 SGHRS, CDR2 YFSETQ. J gave up 2 bases and V 2 bases, and 5 bases lay outside the gene matches. CDR3 in DNA: TGCGCCAGCAGCTTCACAGGGGACCCCACAGATACGCAGTATTTT. It translates to CASSFTGDPTDTQYF.

For this clonotype: This may arise from a read error, as a much more abundant clone is one base away. This chain links TRBV2 with TRBJ2-1; either TRBD1 or TRBD2 may supply D (5 bases each). Germline values: CDR1 SNHLY, CDR2 FYNNEI. The CDR3 length is 14 residues. CDR3 sequence reads: CDSSEDPGDGEQFF. DNA of the CDR3: TGTGACAGCAGTGAAGATCCCGGGGACGGTGAGCAGTTCTTC.

As to this clonotype: One end of the junction does not line up with germline, which may come from a read error. This rearrangement joins TRBV6-2 or TRBV6-3 to TRBJ2-7; the D is unclear. Germline V gene lookup returns CDR1 MNHEY and CDR2 SVGEGT. This CDR3 contains 12 residues. This chain's CDR3 is CAISYSAGEQYF. Here the CDR3 DNA reads TGCGCCATCAGTTACTCAGCAGGCGAGCAGTACTTC.

This clonotype was observed many times. The chain employs TRBV27 and TRBJ2-5; no clear D gene. Trimming left V 5 bases short and J 4 bases short, with 14 bases between. Germline V gene data show CDR1 as MNHEY and CDR2 as SMNVEV (reference sequence). CDR3 length: 14 residues. CDR3 sequence: CASSGNSERETQYF. The CDR3 DNA is TGTGCCAGCAGTGGTAACAGTGAGAGAGAGACCCAGTACTTC.

As to this clonotype: A much larger clone lies a single base off, so this may be a read error. The V and J genes are TRBV4-2 and TRBJ2-6, with D hard to call. The CDR3 spans 15 residues. Germline CDR1 is LGHNA and CDR2 is YNFKEQ. The CDR3 DNA sequence: TGTGCCAGCAGCAAAGAGTTTACTGGGGCCAACGTCCTGACTTTC. Its protein is CASSKEFTGANVLTF.

This chain joins TRBV6-2 or TRBV6-3 and TRBJ2-1; D is unclear. Germline V lookup: CDR1 MNHEY, CDR2 SVGEGT. The CDR3 extends over 14 amino acids. V lost 9 bases, J lost 0 bases, and 12 bases lay in between. The CDR3 loop is CASPIDSSYNEQFF. The CDR3 region has the DNA TGTGCCAGTCCTATTGATAGCTCCTACAATGAGCAGTTCTTC.

This clonotype appeared many times. The chain carries TRBV7-9 and TRBJ1-2, with 9 bases lining up with TRBD1. Germline trimming cut 3 bases from V and 7 bases from J; bases unmatched to any gene: 6. Per the germline V gene, CDR1 is SEHNR and CDR2 is FQNEAQ (reference sequence). The CDR3 is 14 amino acids. The CDR3 DNA is TGTGCCAGCAGCTTTGACAGGGGGTCTGGTGGCTACACCTTC. Translating gives CASSFDRGSGGYTF.

This clonotype showed up many times. V and J are TRBV27 and TRBJ2-1; D gene ambiguous. Germline loops: CDR1 MNHEY, CDR2 SMNVEV (reference sequence). CDR3 length: 15 residues. The V end was cut by 5 bases, the J end by 2 bases, with 13 bases between. CDR3 in amino acids: CASSTPLKAYNEQFF. In DNA, the CDR3 is TGTGCCAGCAGTACGCCCTTAAAGGCCTACAATGAGCAGTTCTTC.

This clonotype was detected many times. The chain uses TRBV6-1 and TRBJ2-1; D uncertain. Germline V lookup: CDR1 MNHNS, CDR2 SASEGT. The length of the CDR3 is 11 residues. Trimming cost V 5 bases and J 10 bases, with 9 bases left between them. This chain's CDR3 is CASSSWPEQFF. The CDR3 nucleotides are TGTGCCAGCAGTTCCTGGCCCGAGCAGTTCTTC.

A few counts support this clonotype. V and J are TRBV15 and TRBJ2-7; TRBD1 might be the D (6 bases). CDR3 length equals 15 residues. Germline assignment: CDR1 LNHNV and CDR2 YYDKDF (reference sequence). Between the trimmed V and J ends, which lost 0 bases and 0 bases, there was a span of 9 bases. CDR3 nucleotides: TGTGCCACCAGCAGAGAGGGGGCGATCTCCTACGAGCAGTACTTC. Translated: CATSREGAISYEQYF.

This clonotype was counted many times. V gene TRBV24-1 combines with J gene TRBJ2-1, with 9 bases that match TRBD1. The CDR3 has 16 residues. The V and J ends lost 3 bases and 7 bases, in that order; junction bases with no gene match: 9. Germline assignment: CDR1 KGHDR and CDR2 SFDVKD. The CDR3, as DNA: TGTGCCACCAGTGATCCCGACAGGGGGGCAAGGAATGAGCAGTTCTTC. This codes for CATSDPDRGARNEQFF.

This chain connects TRBV11-1 to TRBJ1-2, with TRBD1 matching 7 bases. Germline trimming cut 4 bases from V and 1 base from J; bases unmatched to any gene: 6. Germline V gives CDR1 SGHAT, CDR2 FQDESV (reference sequence). The CDR3 totals 15 residues. The CDR3 spells CASSSYRGRNYGYTF. CDR3 in DNA: TGTGCCAGCAGCTCCTACAGGGGACGTAACTATGGCTACACCTTC.

This clonotype was counted ten times or more. The chain joins TRBV7-2 to TRBJ2-3; no firm D call. The CDR3 is 13 amino acids. V lost 5 bases and J lost 0, with 6 bases in between. Germline V gene sequence: CDR1 SGHTA, CDR2 FQGNSA. The DNA for the CDR3 is TGTGCCAGCAGCCCGTGGAGCACAGATACGCAGTATTTT. Amino acids: CASSPWSTDTQYF.

The sample holds a few counts of this clonotype. The chain links TRBV4-1 to TRBJ1-4, with 7 bases that match TRBD1. CDR1 is MGHRA, CDR2 YSYEKL, per germline. This CDR3 spans 20 amino acids. V lost 0 bases and J lost 0; bases outside the gene matches: 13. Here the CDR3 DNA reads TGCGCCAGCAGCCAAGACCGAGGACAGGTCCGGGGGGCAACTAATGAAAAACTGTTTTTT. Translation gives CASSQDRGQVRGATNEKLFF.

As concerns this clonotype: With a much larger clone just one base away, this may be a read error. The rearrangement joins TRBV4-3 to TRBJ1-5; D is uncertain. The CDR3 sequence is 13 residues long. Trimming took 5 bases from V and 11 from J, leaving 16 bases between them. CDR1 is LGHNA, CDR2 YSLEER, per germline. The CDR3 loop is CASSSMIETAQHF. The CDR3 region has the DNA TGCGCCAGCAGCTCCATGATTGAAACCGCCCAGCATTTT.

This clonotype showed up just once. The chain has TRBV12-3 or TRBV12-4 and TRBJ2-1, with a tentative D call TRBD2 (5 bases). The CDR3 totals 15 residues. V was clipped by 7 bases and J by 5 bases, with 18 bases between them. The CDR3 spells CASTLSRRINNEQFF. CDR3 bases: TGTGCCAGCACCTTGTCCAGGAGGATAAACAATGAGCAGTTCTTC.

The sample holds many counts of this clonotype. The chain carries TRBV4-3 and TRBJ1-4, with 7 bases fitting TRBD1. Per germline, CDR1 LGHNA and CDR2 YSLEER. Trimming at V came to 5 bases and at J to 7 bases, leaving 10 bases not matched to a gene. This CDR3 spans 15 amino acids. CDR3 sequence reads: CASSYAGQGGEKLFF. The CDR3 coding sequence is TGCGCCAGCAGCTACGCTGGGCAGGGGGGTGAAAAACTGTTTTTT.

In this sample, this clonotype turned up many times. This chain connects TRBV6-6 to TRBJ1-4; D remains ambiguous. Germline CDR1 MNHNY, CDR2 SVGAGI (reference sequence). V lost 0 bases, J lost 10 bases, and 18 bases lay in between. The CDR3 extends over 16 amino acids. As DNA, the CDR3 is TGTGCCAGCAGTTACTCCCCGGGGTCGGAATTGGGAAAACTGTTTTTT. Translated: CASSYSPGSELGKLFF.

This clonotype was picked up a small number of times. The chain joins TRBV7-2 to TRBJ2-1, with D tentatively TRBD2 (6 bases). In germline, CDR1 is SGHTA, CDR2 FQGNSA. V shed 0 bases and J shed 2 bases, with 17 bases lying between them. The CDR3 consists of 18 residues. The CDR3 DNA reads TGTGCCAGCAGCTTAGCGAGAGCGGGCGCGCCTACCTACAATGAGCAGTTCTTC. Its protein is CASSLARAGAPTYNEQFF.

This clonotype has a count of ten or more. This chain links TRBV5-1 with TRBJ2-2, with D tentatively TRBD1 (5 bases). Germline CDR1 and CDR2: SGHRS and YFSETQ. Deletions cut 4 bases from V and 6 bases from J, with 10 bases between. This CDR3 spans 13 amino acids. CDR3 nucleotide sequence: TGCGCCAGCAGCCTGACAGTTTCCGGGGAGCTGTTTTTT. Encoded protein: CASSLTVSGELFF.

This clonotype was detected many times. The chain combines TRBV6-1 with TRBJ2-7, with D possibly matching TRBD2 (6 bases). This CDR3 spans 14 amino acids. V lost 6 bases, J lost 0 bases, and 12 bases lay in between. CDR1 is MNHNS and CDR2 is SASEGT in the germline V gene. CDR3 sequence (DNA): TGTGCCAGCAGCCGGGACGGGAGCTCCTACGAGCAGTACTTC. Amino acid sequence: CASSRDGSSYEQYF.

This clonotype was seen ten or more times. This sequence joins TRBV6-1 and TRBJ2-5, with a weak D call TRBD2 (6 bases). Germline values: CDR1 MNHNS, CDR2 SASEGT. The CDR3 length is 14 residues. The V gene lost 5 bases and the J gene lost 4 bases, with 14 bases spanning the gap. CDR3 coding DNA: TGTGCCAGCAGTCCCCCGAGGGGAGGAGAGACCCAGTACTTC. It specifies CASSPPRGGETQYF.

The chain uses TRBV20-1 and TRBJ2-3; 11 nucleotides match TRBD2. Germline CDR1 is DFQATT and CDR2 is SNEGSKA (reference sequence). V gave up 2 bases and J gave up 5 bases; unmatched junction bases: 6. The CDR3 runs to 15 residues. The CDR3 here is CSARPLAGGGDTQYF. CDR3 in DNA: TGCAGTGCTAGACCCCTAGCGGGAGGAGGAGATACGCAGTATTTT.

This clonotype was detected ten times or more. V and J are TRBV3-1 and TRBJ2-2, with TRBD2 identical over 13 bases. The ends lost 3 bases at V and 6 bases at J; junction bases unmatched: 7. In germline, CDR1 is LGHDT, CDR2 YNNKEL (reference sequence). CDR3 length equals 17 residues. The CDR3 here is CASSHPRTSGSPGELFF. The CDR3 DNA is TGTGCCAGCAGCCACCCTAGGACTAGCGGGAGCCCCGGGGAGCTGTTTTTT. The full variable domain, completed using reference TRBV3-1 and TRBJ2-2, is DTAVSQTPKYLVTQMGNDKSIKCEQNLGHDTMYWYKQDSKKFLKIMFSYNNKELIINETVPNRFSPKSPDKAHLNLHINSLELGDSAVYFCASSHPRTSGSPGELFFGEGSRLTVL.

Regarding this clonotype: A single base separates this from a much larger clone, so it may be a read error. The chain combines TRBV30 with TRBJ2-1; D uncertain. This CDR3 spans 10 amino acids. Germline V lookup: CDR1 GTSNPN, CDR2 SVGIG (reference sequence). This CDR3 is CAWSVNEQSF. DNA of the CDR3: TGTGCCTGGAGTGTAAATGAGCAGTCCTTC.